This T cell receptor beta chain was recovered during a study of blood T cell repertoires in COVID-19. Germline V gene sequence: CDR1 SGDLS, CDR2 YYNGEE. The CDR3 consists of 16 residues. Between the trimmed V and J ends, which lost 7 bases and 0 bases, there was a span of 17 bases. Clones were read by immunoSEQ multiplex PCR, and TCRdb kept only the in-frame ones, dropping some. The sample lists roughly 90,000 clones; about 90% were seen once. V is TRBV9 and J is TRBJ1-5, with D hard to call. This clonotype originated in a man aged 50 to 59 with COVID-19, enrolled during active disease. The sequenced material came from peripheral blood. The CDR3 is CASGYLQRVSNQPQHF. CDR3 nucleotides: TGTGCCAGCGGGTACCTTCAGAGGGTTAGCAATCAGCCCCAGCATTTT.